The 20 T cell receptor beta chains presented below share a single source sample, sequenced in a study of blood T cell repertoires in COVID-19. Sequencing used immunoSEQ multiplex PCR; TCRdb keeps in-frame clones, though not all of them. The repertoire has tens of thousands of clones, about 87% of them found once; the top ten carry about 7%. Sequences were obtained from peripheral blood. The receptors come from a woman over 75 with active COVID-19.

As DNA, the CDR3 is TGTGCCAGCAGTTTAGGTGGCTCGGCGGGTCAGCCCCAGCATTTT. Translation gives CASSLGGSAGQPQHF. The chain is built from TRBV28 and TRBJ1-5; D is unresolved. The CDR3 runs to 15 residues. Germline V CDR1 and CDR2: MDHEN, SYDVKM. Trimming removed 2 bases from V and 6 bases from J, with 14 bases in between.

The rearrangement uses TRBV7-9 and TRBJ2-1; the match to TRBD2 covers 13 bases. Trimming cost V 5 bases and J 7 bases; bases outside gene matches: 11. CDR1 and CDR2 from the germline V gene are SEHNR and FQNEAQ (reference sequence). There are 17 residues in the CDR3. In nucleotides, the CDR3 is TGTGCCAGCAGCCATGGACTAGCGGGAGAGGTATCGAATGAGCAGTTCTTC. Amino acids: CASSHGLAGEVSNEQFF.

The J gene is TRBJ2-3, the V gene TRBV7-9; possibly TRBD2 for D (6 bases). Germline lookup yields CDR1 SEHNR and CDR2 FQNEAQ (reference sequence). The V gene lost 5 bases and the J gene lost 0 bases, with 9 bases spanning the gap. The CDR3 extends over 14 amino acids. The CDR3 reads CASSDGTSTDTQYF. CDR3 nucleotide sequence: TGTGCCAGCAGCGATGGGACTAGCACAGATACGCAGTATTTT. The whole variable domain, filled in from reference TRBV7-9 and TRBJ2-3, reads DTGVSQNPRHKITKRGQNVTFRCDPISEHNRLYWYRQTLGQGPEFLTYFQNEAQLEKSRLLSDRFSAERPKGSFSTLEIQRTEQGDSAMYLCASSDGTSTDTQYFGPGTRLTVL.

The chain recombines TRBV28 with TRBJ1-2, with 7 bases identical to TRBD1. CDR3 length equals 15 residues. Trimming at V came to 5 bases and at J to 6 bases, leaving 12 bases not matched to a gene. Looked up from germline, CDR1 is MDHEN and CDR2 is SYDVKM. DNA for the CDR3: TGTGCCAGCAGTCCCCAACAGGGGTATCTCAATGGCTACACCTTC. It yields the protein CASSPQQGYLNGYTF.

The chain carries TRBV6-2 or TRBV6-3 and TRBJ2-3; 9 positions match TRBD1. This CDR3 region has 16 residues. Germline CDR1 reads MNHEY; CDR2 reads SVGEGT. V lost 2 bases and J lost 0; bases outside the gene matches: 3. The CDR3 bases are TGTGCCAGCAGTTACCCTACAGGGGGCAGCACAGATACGCAGTATTTT. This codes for CASSYPTGGSTDTQYF.

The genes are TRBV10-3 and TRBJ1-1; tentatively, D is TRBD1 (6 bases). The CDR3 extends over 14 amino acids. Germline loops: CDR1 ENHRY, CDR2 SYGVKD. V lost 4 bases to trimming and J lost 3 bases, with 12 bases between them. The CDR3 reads CAISGRGIDTEAFF. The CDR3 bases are TGTGCCATCAGTGGCAGGGGCATCGACACTGAAGCTTTCTTT.

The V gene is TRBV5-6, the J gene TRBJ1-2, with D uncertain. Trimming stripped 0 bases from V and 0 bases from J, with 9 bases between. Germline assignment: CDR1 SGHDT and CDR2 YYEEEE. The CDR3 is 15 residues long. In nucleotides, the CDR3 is TGTGCCAGCAGCTTGGGCAGGCTTGCTAACTATGGCTACACCTTC. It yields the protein CASSLGRLANYGYTF.

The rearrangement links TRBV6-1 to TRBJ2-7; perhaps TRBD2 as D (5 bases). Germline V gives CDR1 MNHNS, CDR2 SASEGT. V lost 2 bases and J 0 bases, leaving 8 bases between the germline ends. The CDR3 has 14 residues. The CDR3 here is CASSERRSSYEQYF. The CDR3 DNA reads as TGTGCCAGCAGTGAACGGAGGAGCTCCTACGAGCAGTACTTC.

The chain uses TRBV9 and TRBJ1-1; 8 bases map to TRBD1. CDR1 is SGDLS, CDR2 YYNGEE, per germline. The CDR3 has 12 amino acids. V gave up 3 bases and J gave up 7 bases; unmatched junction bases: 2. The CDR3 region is CASSAGGIEAFF. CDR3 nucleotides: TGTGCCAGCAGCGCAGGGGGCATTGAAGCTTTCTTT.

DNA of the CDR3: TGTGCCAGCTCACCGGGGACACTAAATTCACCCCTCCACTTT. Amino acid sequence: CASSPGTLNSPLHF. The chain is built from TRBV18 and TRBJ1-6; perhaps TRBD1 as D (6 bases). The V gene's germline CDR1 is KGHSH and CDR2 LQKENI. The CDR3 runs to 14 residues. V was trimmed by 3 bases and J by 7 bases, leaving 10 bases between them.

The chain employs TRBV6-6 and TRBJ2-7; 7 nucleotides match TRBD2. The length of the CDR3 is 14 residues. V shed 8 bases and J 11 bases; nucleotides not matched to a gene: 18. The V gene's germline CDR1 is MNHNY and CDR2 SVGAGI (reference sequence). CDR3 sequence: CASHPSGTTGGEYF. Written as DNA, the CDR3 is TGTGCCAGCCATCCATCCGGGACTACGGGAGGCGAGTACTTC.

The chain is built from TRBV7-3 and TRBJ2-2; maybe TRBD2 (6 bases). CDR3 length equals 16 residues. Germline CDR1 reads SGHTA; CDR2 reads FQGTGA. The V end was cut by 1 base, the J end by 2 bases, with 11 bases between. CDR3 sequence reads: CASSLNGAGNTGELFF. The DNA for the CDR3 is TGTGCCAGCAGCTTAAACGGGGCGGGAAACACCGGGGAGCTGTTTTTT.

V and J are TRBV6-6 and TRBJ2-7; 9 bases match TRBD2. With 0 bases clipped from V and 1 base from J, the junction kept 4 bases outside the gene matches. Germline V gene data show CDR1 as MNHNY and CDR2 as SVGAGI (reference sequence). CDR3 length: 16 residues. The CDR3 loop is CASSYSASGVSYEQYF. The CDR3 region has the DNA TGTGCCAGCAGTTACTCAGCTAGCGGGGTATCCTACGAGCAGTACTTC.

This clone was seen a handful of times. The CDR3 loop is CASSLGGQFGAYEQYF. The CDR3 region has the DNA TGTGCCAGCAGCTTAGGGGGACAGTTTGGAGCCTACGAGCAGTACTTC. The rearrangement links TRBV7-9 to TRBJ2-7; TRBD1 aligns across 7 bases. The J segment lost 2 bases and the V segment lost 1 base, leaving 8 bases of the junction unmatched. Germline V gives CDR1 SEHNR, CDR2 FQNEAQ (reference sequence). CDR3 size: 16 residues.

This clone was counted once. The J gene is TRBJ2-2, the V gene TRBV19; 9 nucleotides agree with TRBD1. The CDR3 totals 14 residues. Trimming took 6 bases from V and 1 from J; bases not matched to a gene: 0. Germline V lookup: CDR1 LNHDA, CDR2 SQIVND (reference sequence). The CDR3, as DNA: TGTGCCAGTAGGGGACAGGGGAACACCGGGGAGCTGTTTTTT. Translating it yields CASRGQGNTGELFF.

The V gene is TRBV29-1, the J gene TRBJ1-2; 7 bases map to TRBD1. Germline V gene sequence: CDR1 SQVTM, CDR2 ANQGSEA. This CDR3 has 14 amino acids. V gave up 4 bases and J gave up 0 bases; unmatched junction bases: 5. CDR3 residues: CSVGQGGTNYGYTF. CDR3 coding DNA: TGCAGCGTTGGACAGGGCGGAACTAACTATGGCTACACCTTC. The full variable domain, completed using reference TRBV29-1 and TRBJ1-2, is SAVISQKPSRDICQRGTSLTIQCQVDSQVTMMFWYRQQPGQSLTLIATANQGSEATYESGFVIDKFPISRPNLTFSTLTVSNMSPEDSSIYLCSVGQGGTNYGYTFGSGTRLTVV.

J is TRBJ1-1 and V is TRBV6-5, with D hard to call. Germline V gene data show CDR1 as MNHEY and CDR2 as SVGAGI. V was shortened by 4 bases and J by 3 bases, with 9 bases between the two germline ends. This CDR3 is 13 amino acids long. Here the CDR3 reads CASSSILYTEAFF. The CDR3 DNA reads TGTGCCAGCAGTTCTATTCTCTACACTGAAGCTTTCTTT.

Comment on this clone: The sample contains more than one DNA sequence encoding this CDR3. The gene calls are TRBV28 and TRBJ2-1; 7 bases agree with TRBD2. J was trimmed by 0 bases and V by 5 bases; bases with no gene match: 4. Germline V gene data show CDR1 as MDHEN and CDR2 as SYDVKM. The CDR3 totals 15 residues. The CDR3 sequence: CASSLSGNSYNEQFF. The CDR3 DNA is TGTGCCAGCAGTCTCAGCGGGAACTCCTACAATGAGCAGTTCTTC.

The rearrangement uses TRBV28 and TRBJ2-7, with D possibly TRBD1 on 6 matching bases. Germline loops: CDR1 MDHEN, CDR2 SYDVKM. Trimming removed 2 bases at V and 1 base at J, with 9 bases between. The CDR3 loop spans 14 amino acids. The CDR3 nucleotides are TGTGCCAGCAGTTTAGTCGGACAGTCCTACGAGCAGTACTTC. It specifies CASSLVGQSYEQYF. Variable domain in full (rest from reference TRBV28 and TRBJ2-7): DVKVTQSSRYLVKRTGEKVFLECVQDMDHENMFWYRQDPGLGLRLIYFSYDVKMKEKGDIPEGYSVSREKKERFSLILESASTNQTSMYLCASSLVGQSYEQYFGPGTRLTVT.

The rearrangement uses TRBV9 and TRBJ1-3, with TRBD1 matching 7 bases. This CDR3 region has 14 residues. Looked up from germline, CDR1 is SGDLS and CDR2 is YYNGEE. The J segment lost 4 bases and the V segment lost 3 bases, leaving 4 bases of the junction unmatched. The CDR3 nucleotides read TGTGCCAGCAGCGAAGGGGGCTTGGGAAACACCATATATTTT. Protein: CASSEGGLGNTIYF.